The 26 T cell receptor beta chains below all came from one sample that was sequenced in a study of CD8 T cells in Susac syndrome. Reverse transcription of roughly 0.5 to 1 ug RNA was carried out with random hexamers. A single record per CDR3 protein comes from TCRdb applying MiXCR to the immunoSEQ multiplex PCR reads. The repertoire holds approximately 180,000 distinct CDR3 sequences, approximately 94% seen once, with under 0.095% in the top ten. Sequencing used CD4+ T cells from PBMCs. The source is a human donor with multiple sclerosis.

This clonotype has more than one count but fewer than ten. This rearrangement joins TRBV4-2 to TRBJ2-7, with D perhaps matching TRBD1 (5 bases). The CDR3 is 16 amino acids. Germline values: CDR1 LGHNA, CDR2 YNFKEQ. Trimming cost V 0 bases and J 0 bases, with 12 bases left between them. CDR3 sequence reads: CASSQDVTGDSYEQYF. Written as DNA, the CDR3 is TGTGCCAGCAGCCAAGATGTCACAGGAGACTCCTACGAGCAGTACTTC.

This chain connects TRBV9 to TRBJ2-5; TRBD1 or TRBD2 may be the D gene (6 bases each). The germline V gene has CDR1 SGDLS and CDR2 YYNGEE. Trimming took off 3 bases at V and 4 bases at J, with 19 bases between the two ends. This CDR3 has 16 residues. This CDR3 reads CASSEGRARGAETQYF. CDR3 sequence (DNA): TGTGCCAGCAGCGAAGGGAGAGCTAGGGGGGCAGAGACCCAGTACTTC. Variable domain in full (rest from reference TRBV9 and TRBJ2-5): DSGVTQTPKHLITATGQRVTLRCSPRSGDLSVYWYQQSLDQGLQFLIQYYNGEERAKGNILERFSAQQFPDLHSELNLSSLELGDSALYFCASSEGRARGAETQYFGPGTRLLVL.

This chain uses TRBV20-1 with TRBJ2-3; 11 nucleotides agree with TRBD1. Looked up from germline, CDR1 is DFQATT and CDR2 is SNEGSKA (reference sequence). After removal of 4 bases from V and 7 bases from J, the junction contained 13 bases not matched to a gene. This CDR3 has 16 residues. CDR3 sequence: CSATKPGTGGGNTQYF. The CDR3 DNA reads TGCAGTGCTACTAAACCCGGGACAGGGGGAGGAAATACGCAGTATTTT.

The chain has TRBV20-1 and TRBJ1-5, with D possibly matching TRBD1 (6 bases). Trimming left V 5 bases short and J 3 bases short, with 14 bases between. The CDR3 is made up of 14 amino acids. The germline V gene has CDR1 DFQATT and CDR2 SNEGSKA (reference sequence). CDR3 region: CSALRTAFNQPQHF. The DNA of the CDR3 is TGCAGTGCTTTGAGGACAGCCTTCAATCAGCCCCAGCATTTT.

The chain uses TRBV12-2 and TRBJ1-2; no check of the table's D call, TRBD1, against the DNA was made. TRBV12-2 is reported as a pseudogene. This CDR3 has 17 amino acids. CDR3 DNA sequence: TGTGCAAGTTCGCTTAGATCCCAGGGGGAAGTGGTCTATGGCTACACCTTC. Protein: CASSLRSQGEVVYGYTF.

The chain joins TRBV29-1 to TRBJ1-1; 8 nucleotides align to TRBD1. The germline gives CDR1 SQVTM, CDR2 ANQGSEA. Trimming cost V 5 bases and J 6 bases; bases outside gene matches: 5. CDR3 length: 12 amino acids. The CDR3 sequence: CSVFGRGPEAFF. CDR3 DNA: TGCAGCGTTTTCGGCAGGGGGCCTGAAGCTTTCTTT.

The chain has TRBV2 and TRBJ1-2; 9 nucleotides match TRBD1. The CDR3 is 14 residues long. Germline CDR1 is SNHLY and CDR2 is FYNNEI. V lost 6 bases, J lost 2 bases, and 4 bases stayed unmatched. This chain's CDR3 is CASSGGQGNYGYTF. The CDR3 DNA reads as TGTGCCAGCAGCGGGGGACAGGGCAACTATGGCTACACCTTC.

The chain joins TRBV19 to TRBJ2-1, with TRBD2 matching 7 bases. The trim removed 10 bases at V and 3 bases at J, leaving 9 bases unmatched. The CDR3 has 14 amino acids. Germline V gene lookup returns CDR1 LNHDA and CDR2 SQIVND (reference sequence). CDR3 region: CATTGWEGYNEQFF. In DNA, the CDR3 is TGTGCCACGACGGGATGGGAGGGCTACAATGAGCAGTTCTTC.

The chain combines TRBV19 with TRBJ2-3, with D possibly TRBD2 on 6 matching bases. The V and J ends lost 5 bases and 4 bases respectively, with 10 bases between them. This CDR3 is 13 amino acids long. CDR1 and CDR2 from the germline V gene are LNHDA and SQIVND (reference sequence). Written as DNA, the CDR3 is TGTGCCAGTAGTTTGGGGGGTGCAGATACGCAGTATTTT. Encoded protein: CASSLGGADTQYF.

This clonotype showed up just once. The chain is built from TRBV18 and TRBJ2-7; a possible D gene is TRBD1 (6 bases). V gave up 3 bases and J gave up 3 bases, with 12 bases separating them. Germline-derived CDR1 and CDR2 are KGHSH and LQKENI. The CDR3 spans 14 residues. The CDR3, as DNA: TGTGCCAGCTCACCCCGGGACAAGAACTACGAGCAGTACTTC. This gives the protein CASSPRDKNYEQYF. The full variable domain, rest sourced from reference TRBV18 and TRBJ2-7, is NAGVMQNPRHLVRRRGQEARLRCSPMKGHSHVYWYRQLPEEGLKFMVYLQKENIIDESGMPKERFSAEFPKEGPSILRIQQVVRGDSAAYFCASSPRDKNYEQYFGPGTRLTVT.

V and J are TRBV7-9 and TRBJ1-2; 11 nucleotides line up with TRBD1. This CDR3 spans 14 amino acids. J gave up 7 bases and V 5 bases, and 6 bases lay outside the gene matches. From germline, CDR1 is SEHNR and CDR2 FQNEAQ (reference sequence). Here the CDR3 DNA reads TGTGCCAGCAGCCCGATGGGACAGGGGGGTGGCTACACCTTC. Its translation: CASSPMGQGGGYTF.

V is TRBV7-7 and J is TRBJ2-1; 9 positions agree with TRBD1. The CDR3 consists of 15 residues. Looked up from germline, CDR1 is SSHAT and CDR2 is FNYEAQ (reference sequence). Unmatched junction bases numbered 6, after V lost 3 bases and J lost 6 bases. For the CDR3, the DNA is TGTGCCAGCAGCTTCGGACAGGGGTACGGCAATGAGCAGTTCTTC. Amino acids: CASSFGQGYGNEQFF. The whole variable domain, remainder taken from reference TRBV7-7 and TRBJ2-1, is GAGVSQSPRYKVTKRGQDVTLRCDPISSHATLYWYQQALGQGPEFLTYFNYEAQPDKSGLPSDRFSAERPEGSISTLTIQRTEQRDSAMYRCASSFGQGYGNEQFFGPGTRLTVL.

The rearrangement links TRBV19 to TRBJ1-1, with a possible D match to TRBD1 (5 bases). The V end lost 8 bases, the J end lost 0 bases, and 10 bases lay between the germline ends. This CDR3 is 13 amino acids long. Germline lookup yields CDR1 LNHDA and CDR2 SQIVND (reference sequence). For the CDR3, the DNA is TGTGCCAGTCAGACGACAGTGAACACTGAAGCTTTCTTT. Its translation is CASQTTVNTEAFF.

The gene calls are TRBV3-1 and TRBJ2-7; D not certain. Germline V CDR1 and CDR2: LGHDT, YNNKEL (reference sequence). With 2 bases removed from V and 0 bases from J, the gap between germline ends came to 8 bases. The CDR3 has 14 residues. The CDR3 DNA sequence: TGTGCCAGCAGCCAATTGTTAAACTCCTACGAGCAGTACTTC. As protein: CASSQLLNSYEQYF.

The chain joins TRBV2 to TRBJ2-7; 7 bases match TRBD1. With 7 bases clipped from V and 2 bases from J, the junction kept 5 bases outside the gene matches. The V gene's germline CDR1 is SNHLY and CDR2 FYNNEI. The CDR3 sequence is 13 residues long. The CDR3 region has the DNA TGTGCCAGCAAGAGACAGGGAGCCTACGAGCAGTACTTC. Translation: CASKRQGAYEQYF.

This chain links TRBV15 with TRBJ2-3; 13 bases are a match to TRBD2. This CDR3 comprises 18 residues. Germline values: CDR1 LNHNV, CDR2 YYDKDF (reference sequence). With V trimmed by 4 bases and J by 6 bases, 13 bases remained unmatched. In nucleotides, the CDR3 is TGTGCCACCAGCACCGGGACTAGCGGGGTACCAGTTTGGGATACGCAGTATTTT. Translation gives CATSTGTSGVPVWDTQYF.

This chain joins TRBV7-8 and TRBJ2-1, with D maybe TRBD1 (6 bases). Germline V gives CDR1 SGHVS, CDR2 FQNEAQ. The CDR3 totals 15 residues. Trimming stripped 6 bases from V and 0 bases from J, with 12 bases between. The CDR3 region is CASRFDRSSYNEQFF. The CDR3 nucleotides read TGTGCCAGCAGATTCGACAGGAGCTCCTACAATGAGCAGTTCTTC.

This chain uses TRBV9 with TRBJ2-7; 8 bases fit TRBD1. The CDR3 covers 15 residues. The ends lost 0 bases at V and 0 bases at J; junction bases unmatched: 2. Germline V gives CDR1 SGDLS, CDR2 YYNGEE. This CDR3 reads CASSVETGASYEQYF. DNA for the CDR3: TGTGCCAGCAGCGTAGAGACAGGGGCCTCCTACGAGCAGTACTTC.

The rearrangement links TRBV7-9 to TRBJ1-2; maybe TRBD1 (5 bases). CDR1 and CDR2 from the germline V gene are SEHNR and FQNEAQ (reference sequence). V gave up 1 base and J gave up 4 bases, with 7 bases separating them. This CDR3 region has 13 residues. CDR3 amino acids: CASSLGQLYGYTF. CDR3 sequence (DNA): TGTGCCAGCAGCTTAGGACAGCTCTATGGCTACACCTTC.

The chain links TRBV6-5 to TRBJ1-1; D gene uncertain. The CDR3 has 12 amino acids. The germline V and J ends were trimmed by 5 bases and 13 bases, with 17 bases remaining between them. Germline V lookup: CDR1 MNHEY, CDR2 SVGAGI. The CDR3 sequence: CASSRPGFEGFF. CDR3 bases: TGTGCCAGCAGTAGACCGGGCTTCGAGGGTTTCTTT.

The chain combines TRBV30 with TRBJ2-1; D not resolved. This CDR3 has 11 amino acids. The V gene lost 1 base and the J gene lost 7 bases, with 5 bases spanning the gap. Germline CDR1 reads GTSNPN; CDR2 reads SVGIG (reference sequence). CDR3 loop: CAWSEFNEQFF. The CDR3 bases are TGTGCCTGGAGTGAGTTTAATGAGCAGTTCTTC.

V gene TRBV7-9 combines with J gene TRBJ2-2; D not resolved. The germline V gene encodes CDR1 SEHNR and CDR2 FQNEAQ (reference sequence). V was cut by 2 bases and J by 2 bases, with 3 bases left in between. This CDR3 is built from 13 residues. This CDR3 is CASSLKNTGELFF. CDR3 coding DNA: TGTGCCAGCAGCTTAAAAAACACCGGGGAGCTGTTTTTT. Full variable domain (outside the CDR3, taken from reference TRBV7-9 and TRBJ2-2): DTGVSQNPRHKITKRGQNVTFRCDPISEHNRLYWYRQTLGQGPEFLTYFQNEAQLEKSRLLSDRFSAERPKGSFSTLEIQRTEQGDSAMYLCASSLKNTGELFFGEGSRLTVL.

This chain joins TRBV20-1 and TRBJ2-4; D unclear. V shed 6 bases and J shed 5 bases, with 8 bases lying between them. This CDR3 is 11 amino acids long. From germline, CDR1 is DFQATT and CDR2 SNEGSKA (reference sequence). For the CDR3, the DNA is TGCAGTGCCCGACTTGAAAACATTCAGTACTTC. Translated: CSARLENIQYF.

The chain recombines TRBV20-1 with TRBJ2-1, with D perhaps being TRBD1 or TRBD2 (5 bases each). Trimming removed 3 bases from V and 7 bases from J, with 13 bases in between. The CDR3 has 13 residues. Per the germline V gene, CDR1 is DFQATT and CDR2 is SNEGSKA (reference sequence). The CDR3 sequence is CSASLTWGNEQFF. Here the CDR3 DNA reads TGCAGTGCTAGCCTGACGTGGGGGAATGAGCAGTTCTTC.

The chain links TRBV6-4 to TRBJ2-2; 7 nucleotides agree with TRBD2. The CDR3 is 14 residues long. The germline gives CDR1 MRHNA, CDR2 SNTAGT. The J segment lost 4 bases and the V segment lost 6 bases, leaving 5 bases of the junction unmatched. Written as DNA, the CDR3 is TGTGCCAGCAGAACCGGGACTACCACCGGGGAGCTGTTTTTT. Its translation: CASRTGTTTGELFF.

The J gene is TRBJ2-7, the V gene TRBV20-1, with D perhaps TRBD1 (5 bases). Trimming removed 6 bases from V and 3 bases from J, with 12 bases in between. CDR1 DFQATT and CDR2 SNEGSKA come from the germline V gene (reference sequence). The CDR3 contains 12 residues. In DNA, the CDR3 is TGCAGTGCCCAACAGGATCTCTACGAGCAGTACTTC. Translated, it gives CSAQQDLYEQYF.